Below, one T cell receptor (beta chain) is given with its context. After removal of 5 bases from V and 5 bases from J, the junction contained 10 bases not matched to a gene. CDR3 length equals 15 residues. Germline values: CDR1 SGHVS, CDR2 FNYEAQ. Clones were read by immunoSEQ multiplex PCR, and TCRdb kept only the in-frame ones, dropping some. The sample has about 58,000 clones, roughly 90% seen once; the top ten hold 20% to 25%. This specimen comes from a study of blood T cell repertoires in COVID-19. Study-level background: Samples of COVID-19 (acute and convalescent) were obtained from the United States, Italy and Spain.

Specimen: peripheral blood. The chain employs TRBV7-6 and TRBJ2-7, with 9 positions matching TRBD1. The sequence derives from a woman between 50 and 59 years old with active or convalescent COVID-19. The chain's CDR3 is CASSPRQGVTHEQYF. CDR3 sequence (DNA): TGTGCCAGCAGCCCCCGACAGGGGGTGACGCACGAGCAGTACTTC.